This TCR beta chain emerged from a study of beta chain features in type 1 diabetes (dated by TCRdb to about 2018). Regarding the study in general: Mean age, gender distribution, total cell number and subset yield were not different between patients and healthy donors. A total of under 140,000,000 sorted cells were examined across all samples, and the number of cells per subset was strongly correlated with RNA yield. The study compared the TCRB repertoires of sorted circulating CD4+ T cell subsets in recently diagnosed type 1 diabetes patients with those in matched healthy donors. Regulatory and stem cell-like memory subsets were obtained from only 8 patients and roughly 8 healthy donors, while naive and central memory subsets were obtained from all 30 or so donors.

As to this clone: The specificity of this receptor is unknown. No base-level quality is on record; no much larger clone is a single base apart.

Including cysteine and phenylalanine, the CDR3 has 15 amino acids. The sequence is cut down to CDR3 DNA, 45 bases in frame from base 1. A distance of 20 bases separates the germline ends of V and J, which lose 4 bases and 7 bases respectively. CDR1 SGHRS and CDR2 YFSETQ were looked up in the germline V gene. Overall study outcomes, separate from this receptor: PCR might favor shorter templates, but patient and control samples were amplified and corrected together, so any skew would affect both groups equally. Because small numbers of individuals were included in the HLA sub-analyses, any influence of HLA type on TCRB rearrangement was left unresolved. Because cDNA was sequenced instead of genomic DNA, highly expressing activated cells could be over-represented, though the groups showed no difference in activation or CD3 levels. In all four CD4+ subsets, TCRB CDR3 length was moderately but significantly shorter in type 1 diabetes patients. Fewer insertions and more nucleotide deletions at VDJ recombination sites were observed in patients with type 1 diabetes, implying thymic rearrangement abnormalities. Naive, central memory and regulatory TCRB repertoires appeared to be more alike among patients than among healthy donors.

The High Capacity cDNA Reverse Transcription Kit was used to reverse transcribe all of the isolated RNA, meaning that expressed TCRB transcripts were what got sequenced. Naive, central memory and regulatory T cell samples underwent deep immunoSEQ sequencing, averaging around 3.7 million total reads per sample. Sorted cells were lysed in RLT buffer and RNA was extracted with DNase-treated RNeasy Micro or Mini kits, depending on cell number. To prevent cross-contamination, every cell subset was processed on its own, while patient and healthy donor samples were processed together. The immunoSEQ multiplex PCR was used to amplify TCRB sequences from cDNA, yielding 87-bp fragments that span the CDR3 region. Sequencing of the amplicons was done on the Illumina HiSeq platform. As for the original processing: Synthetic template baselines were used to correct PCR bias computationally, reads within Hamming distance 2 were collapsed, and singletons that could not be merged were discarded. Reads were aligned against IMGT to assign V, D and J genes, CDR3 length and insertions or deletions at six rearrangement sites. Clonotype counts were normalized to sorted cell number within each subset before computing true diversity and Gini coefficients with the tcR R package. Repertoire sharing was quantified using the overlap coefficient calculated on TCRB nucleotide sequences. Out-of-frame TCRB sequences from naive cells were analyzed as a proxy for the pre-selection repertoire. The immuneACCESS repertoire file appears here via TCRdb, limited to in-frame rearrangements. These files lack a portion of the clones; in checked studies, under half of the deficit traces to unresolved V genes, and the cause of the others is not known. Clone size and the V and J calls come from that table; the DNA yielded D and trimming. A total of hundreds of thousands of clones appear in this sample, about a sixth of them only once. The top ten clonotypes cover around 0.1% of the sample.

Each donor gave one peripheral blood draw, approximately 110 mL on average, collected into heparinised tubes. A BD FACSAria II and a panel including CD45RO, CCR7, CD25, CD127, CD95 and CD27 were used to sort naive, central memory, regulatory and stem cell-like memory CD4+ T cells. A purity above 98% was achieved for all sorted populations. Right away, PBMCs were isolated by Lymphoprep density gradient centrifugation and were stained directly, with no culture step. So that batch effects would be minimized, each experiment stained and sorted samples in pairs, pairing one healthy donor with one patient.

The TCR was taken from a man aged 18 to 30 in good health. The source material was naive CD4+ T cells from blood. According to the study, the label for this sample's cell subset or site signals: true naive CD4+ T cells. In this chain, TRBV5-1 is recombined with TRBJ1-1; TRBD1 is a possible D gene, resting on 6 matching bases. The CDR3 protein sequence reads: CASSRGIRDTHEAFF. The DNA sequence is as follows: TGCGCCAGCAGCAGGGGGATCCGGGACACCCATGAAGCTTTCTTT.